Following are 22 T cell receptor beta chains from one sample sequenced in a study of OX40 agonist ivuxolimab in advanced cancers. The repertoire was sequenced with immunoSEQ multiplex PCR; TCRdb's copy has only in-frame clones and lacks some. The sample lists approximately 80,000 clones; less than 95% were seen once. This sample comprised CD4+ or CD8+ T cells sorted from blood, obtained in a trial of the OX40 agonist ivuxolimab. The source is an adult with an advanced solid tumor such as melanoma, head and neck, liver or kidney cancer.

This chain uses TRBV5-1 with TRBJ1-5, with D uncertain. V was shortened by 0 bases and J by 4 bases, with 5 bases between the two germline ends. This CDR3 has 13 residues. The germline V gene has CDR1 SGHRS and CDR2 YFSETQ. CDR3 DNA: TGCGCCAGCAGCTTGGTAGGGAATCAGCCCCAGCATTTT. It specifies CASSLVGNQPQHF.

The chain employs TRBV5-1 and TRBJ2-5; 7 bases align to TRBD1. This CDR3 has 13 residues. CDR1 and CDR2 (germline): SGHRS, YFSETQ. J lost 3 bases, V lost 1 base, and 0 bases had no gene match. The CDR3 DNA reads TGCGCCAGCAGCTTGACAGGGGAAGAGACCCAGTACTTC. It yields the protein CASSLTGEETQYF.

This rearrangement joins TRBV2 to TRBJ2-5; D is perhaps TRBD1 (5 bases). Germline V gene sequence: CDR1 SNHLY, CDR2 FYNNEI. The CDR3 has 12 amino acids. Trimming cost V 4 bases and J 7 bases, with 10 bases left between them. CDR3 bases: TGTGCCAGCAGTGTAGGGGCAGGGACCCAGTACTTC. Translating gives CASSVGAGTQYF.

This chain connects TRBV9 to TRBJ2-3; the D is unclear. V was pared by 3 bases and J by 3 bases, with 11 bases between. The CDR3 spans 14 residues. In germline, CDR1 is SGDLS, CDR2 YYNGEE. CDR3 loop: CASSARSTTDTQYF. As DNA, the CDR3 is TGTGCCAGCAGCGCCCGCAGTACGACAGATACGCAGTATTTT.

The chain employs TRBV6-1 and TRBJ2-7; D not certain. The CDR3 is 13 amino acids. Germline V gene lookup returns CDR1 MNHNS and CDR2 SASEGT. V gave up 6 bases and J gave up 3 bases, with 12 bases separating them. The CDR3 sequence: CASSLDQIYEQYV. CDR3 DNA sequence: TGTGCCAGCAGCCTGGACCAAATCTACGAGCAGTACGTC.

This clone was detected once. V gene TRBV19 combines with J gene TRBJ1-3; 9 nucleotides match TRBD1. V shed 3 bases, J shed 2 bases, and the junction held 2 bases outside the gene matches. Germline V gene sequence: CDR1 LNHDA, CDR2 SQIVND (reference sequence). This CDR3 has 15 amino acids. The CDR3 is CASSMGQGAGNTIYF. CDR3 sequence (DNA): TGTGCCAGTAGTATGGGACAGGGTGCTGGAAACACCATATATTTT.

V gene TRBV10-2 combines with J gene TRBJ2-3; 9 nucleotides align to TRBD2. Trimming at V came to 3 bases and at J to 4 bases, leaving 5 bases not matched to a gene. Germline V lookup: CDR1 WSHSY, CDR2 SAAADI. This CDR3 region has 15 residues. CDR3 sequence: CASSEGGGASDTQYF. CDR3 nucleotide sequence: TGCGCCAGCAGTGAAGGCGGGGGGGCATCAGATACGCAGTATTTT.

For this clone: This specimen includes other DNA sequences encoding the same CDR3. The DNA of the CDR3 is TGTGCCACCAGCAGAGATGGGCAGGGTCGGGAAAAACTGTTTTTT. This translates into CATSRDGQGREKLFF. The chain couples TRBV15 to TRBJ1-4; a possible D gene is TRBD1 (5 bases). This CDR3 has 15 amino acids. Germline CDR1 is LNHNV and CDR2 is YYDKDF (reference sequence). Trimming removed 0 bases at V and 8 bases at J, with 13 bases between.

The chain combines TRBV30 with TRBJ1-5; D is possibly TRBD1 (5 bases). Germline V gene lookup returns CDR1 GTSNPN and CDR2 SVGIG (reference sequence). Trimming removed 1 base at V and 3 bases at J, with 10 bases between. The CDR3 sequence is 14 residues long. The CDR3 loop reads CAWSAGIHNQPQHF. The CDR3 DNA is TGTGCCTGGAGTGCAGGGATTCACAATCAGCCCCAGCATTTT.

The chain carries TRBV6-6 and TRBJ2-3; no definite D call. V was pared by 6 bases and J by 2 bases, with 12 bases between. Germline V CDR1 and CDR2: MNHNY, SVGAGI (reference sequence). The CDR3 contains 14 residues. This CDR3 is CASSRPGPTDTQYF. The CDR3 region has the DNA TGTGCCAGCAGCCGCCCTGGGCCCACAGATACGCAGTATTTT.

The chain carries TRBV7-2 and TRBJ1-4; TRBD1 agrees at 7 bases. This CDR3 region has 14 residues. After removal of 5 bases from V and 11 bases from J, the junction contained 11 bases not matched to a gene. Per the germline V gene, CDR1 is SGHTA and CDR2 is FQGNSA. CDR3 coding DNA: TGTGCCAGCAGCACCCGACAGGGTCGGGGCAAACTGTTTTTT. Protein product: CASSTRQGRGKLFF.

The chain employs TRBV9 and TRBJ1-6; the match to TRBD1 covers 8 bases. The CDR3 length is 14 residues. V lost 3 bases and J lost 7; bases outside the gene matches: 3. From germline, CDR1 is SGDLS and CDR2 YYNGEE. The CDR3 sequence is CASSGGQVNSPLHF. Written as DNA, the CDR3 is TGTGCCAGCAGCGGGGGACAGGTCAATTCACCCCTCCACTTT.

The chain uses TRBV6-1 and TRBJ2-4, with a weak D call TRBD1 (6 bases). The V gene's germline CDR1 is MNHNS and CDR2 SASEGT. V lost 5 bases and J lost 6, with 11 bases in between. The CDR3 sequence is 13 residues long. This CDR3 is CASSPRGGNIQYF. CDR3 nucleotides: TGTGCCAGCAGTCCTCGAGGGGGAAACATTCAGTACTTC.

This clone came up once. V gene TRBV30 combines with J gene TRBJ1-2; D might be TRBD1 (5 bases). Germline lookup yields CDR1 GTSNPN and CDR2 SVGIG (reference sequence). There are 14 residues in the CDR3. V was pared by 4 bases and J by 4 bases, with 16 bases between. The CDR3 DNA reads TGTGCCTGGAATCCGGGACGAGTCATCTATGGCTACACCTTC. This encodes CAWNPGRVIYGYTF. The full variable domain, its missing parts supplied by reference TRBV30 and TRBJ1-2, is SQTIHQWPATLVQPVGSPLSLECTVEGTSNPNLYWYRQAAGRGLQLLFYSVGIGQISSEVPQNLSASRPQDRQFILSSKKLLLSDSGFYLCAWNPGRVIYGYTFGSGTRLTVV.

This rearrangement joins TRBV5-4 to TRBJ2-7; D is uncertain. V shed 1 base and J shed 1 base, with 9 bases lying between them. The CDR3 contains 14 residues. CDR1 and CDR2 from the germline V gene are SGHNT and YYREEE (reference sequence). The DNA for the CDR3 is TGTGCCAGCAGCTTGAGCACTGAATCCTACGAGCAGTACTTC. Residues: CASSLSTESYEQYF.

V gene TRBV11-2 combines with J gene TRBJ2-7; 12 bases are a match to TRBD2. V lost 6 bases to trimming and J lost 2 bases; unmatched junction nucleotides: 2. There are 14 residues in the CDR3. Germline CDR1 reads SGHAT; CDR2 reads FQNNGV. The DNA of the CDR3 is TGTGCCAGCAGGCGACTAGCGGGGGCCTACGAGCAGTACGTC. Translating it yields CASRRLAGAYEQYV.

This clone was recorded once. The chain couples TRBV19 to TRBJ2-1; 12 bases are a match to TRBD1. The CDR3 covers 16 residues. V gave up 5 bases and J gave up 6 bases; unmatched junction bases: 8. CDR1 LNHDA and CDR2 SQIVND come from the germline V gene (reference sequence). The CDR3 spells CASSPTRDRGLNEQFF. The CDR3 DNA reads TGTGCCAGTAGTCCGACGAGGGACAGGGGGCTCAATGAGCAGTTCTTC.

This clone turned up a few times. The CDR3 protein is CASSIRANTEAFF. As DNA, the CDR3 is TGTGCCAGCAGCATACGAGCAAACACTGAAGCTTTCTTT. V usage is TRBV7-3 and J usage is TRBJ1-1; D is uncertain. Germline values: CDR1 SGHTA, CDR2 FQGTGA. CDR3 size: 13 residues. The V and J ends lost 5 bases and 2 bases respectively, with 9 bases between them.

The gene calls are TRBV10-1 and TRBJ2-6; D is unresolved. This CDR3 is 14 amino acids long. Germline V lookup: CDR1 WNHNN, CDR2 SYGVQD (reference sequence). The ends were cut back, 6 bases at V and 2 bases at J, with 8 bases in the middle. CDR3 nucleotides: TGCGCCAGCAGCATGAGTACTGGGGCCAACGTCCTGACTTTC. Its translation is CASSMSTGANVLTF.

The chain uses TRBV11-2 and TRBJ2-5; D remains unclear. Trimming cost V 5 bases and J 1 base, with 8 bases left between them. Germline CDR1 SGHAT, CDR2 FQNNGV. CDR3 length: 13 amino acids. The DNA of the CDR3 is TGTGCCAGCAGCCCACTGATCCAAGAGACCCAGTACTTC. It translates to CASSPLIQETQYF.

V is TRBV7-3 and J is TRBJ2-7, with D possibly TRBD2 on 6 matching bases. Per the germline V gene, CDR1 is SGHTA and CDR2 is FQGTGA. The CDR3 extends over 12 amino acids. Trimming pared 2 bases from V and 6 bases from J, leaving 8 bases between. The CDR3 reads CASSLLGGEQYF. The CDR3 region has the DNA TGTGCCAGCAGCTTATTGGGGGGCGAGCAGTACTTC. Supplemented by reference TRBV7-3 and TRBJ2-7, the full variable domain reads GAGVSQTPSNKVTEKGKYVELRCDPISGHTALYWYRQSLGQGPEFLIYFQGTGAADDSGLPNDRFFAVRPEGSVSTLKIQRTERGDSAVYLCASSLLGGEQYFGPGTRLTVT.

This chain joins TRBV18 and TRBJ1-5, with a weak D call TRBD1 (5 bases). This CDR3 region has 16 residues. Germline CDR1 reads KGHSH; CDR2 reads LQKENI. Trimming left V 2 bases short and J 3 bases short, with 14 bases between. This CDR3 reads CASSPGSPGNNQPQHF. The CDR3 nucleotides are TGTGCCAGCTCACCAGGGTCGCCAGGGAACAATCAGCCCCAGCATTTT.